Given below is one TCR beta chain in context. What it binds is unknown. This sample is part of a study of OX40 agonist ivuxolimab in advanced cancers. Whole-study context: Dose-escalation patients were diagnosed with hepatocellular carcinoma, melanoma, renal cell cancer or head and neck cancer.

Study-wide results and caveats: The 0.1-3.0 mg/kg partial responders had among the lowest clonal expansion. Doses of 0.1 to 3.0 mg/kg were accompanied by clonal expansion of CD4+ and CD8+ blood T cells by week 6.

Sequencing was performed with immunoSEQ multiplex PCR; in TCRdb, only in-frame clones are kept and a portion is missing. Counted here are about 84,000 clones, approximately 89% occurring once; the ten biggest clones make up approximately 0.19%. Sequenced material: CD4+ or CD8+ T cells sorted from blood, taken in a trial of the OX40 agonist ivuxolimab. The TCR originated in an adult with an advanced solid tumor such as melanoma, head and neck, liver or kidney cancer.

CDR3 sequence: CASREAGARAFF. CDR3 DNA sequence: TGTGCCAGTAGGGAAGCGGGGGCGCGAGCTTTCTTT. The rearrangement links TRBV19 to TRBJ1-1, with D possibly TRBD1 on 6 matching bases. The V end was cut by 6 bases, the J end by 10 bases, with 15 bases between. CDR3 size: 12 residues. CDR1 is LNHDA and CDR2 is SQIVND in the germline V gene (reference sequence). Looking up the rest from reference TRBV19 and TRBJ1-1 gives the full variable domain: DGGITQSPKYLFRKEGQNVTLSCEQNLNHDAMYWYRQDPGQGLRLIYYSQIVNDFQKGDIAEGYSVSREKKESFPLTVTSAQKNPTAFYLCASREAGARAFFGQGTRLTVV.